This paragraph reports one T cell receptor beta chain. Germline V gene lookup returns CDR1 KGHSH and CDR2 LQKENI. V lost 6 bases and J 4 bases, leaving 12 bases between the germline ends. This CDR3 comprises 14 residues. The entry originates in a study of OX40 agonist ivuxolimab in advanced cancers. Assay used: immunoSEQ multiplex PCR; TCRdb lists only in-frame clones, some missing. The sample consists of some 86,000 clones, 75% to 95% of them appearing once. This TCR derives from an adult with an advanced solid tumor such as melanoma, head and neck, liver or kidney cancer. Sequenced here: CD4+ or CD8+ T cells sorted from blood, sampled in a trial of the OX40 agonist ivuxolimab. The gene calls are TRBV18 and TRBJ2-2; perhaps TRBD2 as D (5 bases). The CDR3 DNA sequence: TGTGCCAGCTCCCTGTTAGCGAGCACCGGGGAGCTGTTTTTT. It encodes CASSLLASTGELFF.